This TCR beta chain was found in a study of cytomegalovirus exposure and HLA in healthy donors. Study results and limitations: For most TCR sequences rarity was the rule, although some public TCRs occurred in many donors. An analysis was carried out at a later point. It showed that HLA-associated TCR beta chains were more clonally expanded than equally common non-associated chains.

Per the germline V gene, CDR1 is SGHNT and CDR2 is YYREEE (reference sequence). The CDR3 is 18 amino acids. V trimming: 4 bases; J trimming: 0 bases; junction bases outside the gene matches: 7. As for this clone: Its antigen is not known.

Primers: 60 Vbeta forward and 13 Jbeta reverse. Profiling relied on immunoSEQ multiplex PCR, and the TCRdb table lists in-frame clones only, not all of them. This table has about 160,000 clones, 75% to 80% appearing once. This rearrangement joins TRBV5-4 to TRBJ2-3; 14 bases align to TRBD2. This TCR derives from a woman between 50 and 59 years old in good health and CMV-seropositive. The sample comprised PBMCs. CDR3 sequence: CASSPGTSGGPSTDTQYF. The CDR3 nucleotides read TGTGCCAGCAGCCCCGGGACTAGCGGGGGACCTAGCACAGATACGCAGTATTTT.